Each of the 29 T cell receptor beta chains below was sequenced from the same sample in a study of T cells in Graves' hyperthyroidism and ophthalmopathy. What was amplified from RNA transcripts were TCR beta CDR3 regions. When the TCR CDR3 underwent first-round RT-PCR, the HTBI primer set was used. TCRdb re-called the multiplex PCR reads with MiXCR, one entry per CDR3 protein. The profile shows 700,000 to 850,000 distinct CDR3 sequences, 30% to 40% of them singletons. What was sequenced was blood. The receptors shown here come from a woman aged 40 to 50 with Graves' hyperthyroidism.

The gene calls are TRBV29-1 and TRBJ2-3; possible D gene TRBD2, 6 bases. This CDR3 contains 14 residues. Deletions cut 6 bases from V and 4 bases from J, with 17 bases between. Germline CDR1 SQVTM, CDR2 ANQGSEA. As DNA, the CDR3 is TGCAGCGTAAAGACGGGTTCTAGCGCAGATACGCAGTATTTT. Translating it yields CSVKTGSSADTQYF.

Ten or more counts support this clonotype. V usage is TRBV7-9 and J usage is TRBJ1-6; TRBD1 aligns across 7 bases. V shed 7 bases and J 10 bases; nucleotides not matched to a gene: 10. Per the germline V gene, CDR1 is SEHNR and CDR2 is FQNEAQ (reference sequence). The CDR3 contains 14 residues. The CDR3 region is CASTQTGLRSPLHF. The CDR3 DNA follows: TGTGCCAGCACCCAGACAGGGTTGCGCTCACCCCTCCACTTT.

The rearrangement uses TRBV7-8 and TRBJ1-3; possible D gene TRBD1, 6 bases. V shed 5 bases and J shed 0 bases, with 23 bases lying between them. This CDR3 contains 19 residues. CDR1 is SGHVS and CDR2 is FQNEAQ in the germline V gene. The CDR3 region has the DNA TGTGCCAGCAGCCACCCGGGGCGGGGGGGCCCATTCTCTGGAAACACCATATATTTT. Translation gives CASSHPGRGGPFSGNTIYF.

This clonotype was detected ten times or more. The chain employs TRBV19 and TRBJ1-6, with a tentative D call TRBD1 (5 bases). Trimming took off 3 bases at V and 10 bases at J, with 16 bases between the two ends. The CDR3 is made up of 15 amino acids. CDR1 LNHDA and CDR2 SQIVND come from the germline V gene (reference sequence). In DNA, the CDR3 is TGTGCCAGTAGTATTAACCGGGACGGGTCATCACCCCTCCACTTT. Translating gives CASSINRDGSSPLHF.

The CDR3: CASKSGQGISQPQHF. CDR3 DNA sequence: TGTGCCAGCAAATCTGGACAGGGTATAAGTCAGCCCCAGCATTTT. This sequence joins TRBV7-2 and TRBJ1-5; the match to TRBD1 covers 8 bases. Germline V gene data show CDR1 as SGHTA and CDR2 as FQGNSA. There are 15 residues in the CDR3. V dropped 7 bases and J dropped 6; count of bases not matched to a gene: 11.

The rearrangement joins TRBV12-3 or TRBV12-4 to TRBJ1-3, with D hard to call. There are 12 residues in the CDR3. V shed 2 bases and J shed 8 bases, with 7 bases lying between them. This CDR3 reads CASSLPSYTIYF. CDR3 nucleotides: TGTGCCAGCAGTTTACCCTCTTACACCATATATTTT.

A word on this clonotype: The junction shows a germline mismatch at one end, possibly a read error. The CDR3 here is CACSFGVAGDTEAFF. DNA for the CDR3: TGTGCCTGCAGCTTCGGGGTGGCAGGAGACACTGAAGCTTTCTTT. The chain combines TRBV7-3 with TRBJ1-1; D unresolved. This CDR3 spans 15 amino acids. Germline loops: CDR1 SGHTA, CDR2 FQGTGA.

This clonotype was seen ten or more times. A junction boundary mismatches the germline segment, possibly from a read error. The chain has TRBV7-2 and TRBJ1-1, with TRBD1 matching over 7 bases. This CDR3 contains 15 residues. Germline lookup yields CDR1 SGHTA and CDR2 FQGNSA. CDR3 bases: TGCGCCAGCAGCTTGGTCTTGGCAGGGGGGACTGAAGCTTTCTTT. Translating gives CASSLVLAGGTEAFF.

This clonotype has at least ten counts. The CDR3 reads CASSYGSGETQYF. The CDR3 coding sequence is TGTGCCAGCAGCTACGGTTCCGGGGAGACCCAGTACTTC. The V and J genes are TRBV7-9 and TRBJ2-5, with no clear D. From germline, CDR1 is SEHNR and CDR2 FQNEAQ (reference sequence). V was shortened by 4 bases and J by 5 bases, with 11 bases between the two germline ends. CDR3 length: 13 amino acids.

The rearrangement joins TRBV19 to TRBJ2-6; D is undetermined. Germline lookup yields CDR1 LNHDA and CDR2 SQIVND (reference sequence). This CDR3 spans 18 amino acids. V dropped 3 bases and J dropped 0 bases, with 15 bases sitting between them. The chain's CDR3 is CASSMGGSRPSGANVLTF. The CDR3 DNA sequence: TGTGCCAGTAGTATGGGTGGCAGCCGCCCCTCTGGGGCCAACGTCCTGACTTTC. Variable domain in full (rest from reference TRBV19 and TRBJ2-6): DGGITQSPKYLFRKEGQNVTLSCEQNLNHDAMYWYRQDPGQGLRLIYYSQIVNDFQKGDIAEGYSVSREKKESFPLTVTSAQKNPTAFYLCASSMGGSRPSGANVLTFGAGSRLTVL.

With respect to this clonotype: As the CDR3 is not closed by the conserved phenylalanine or tryptophan, this likely results from a read error. This chain joins TRBV24-1 and TRBJ2-5, with 7 nucleotides matching TRBD2. This CDR3 comprises 15 residues. CDR1 is KGHDR, CDR2 SFDVKD, per germline. The CDR3 DNA sequence: TGTGCCAGCAGTAGCTCGGGGCTAGCGGAGGAGACCCAGTACCTC. Amino acid sequence: CASSSSGLAEETQYL.

The CDR3 DNA is TGCGCCAGCAGTGATCCCGGGGCTTTGGGAGATACGCAGTATTTT. Residues: CASSDPGALGDTQYF. The chain links TRBV10-2 to TRBJ1-4; either TRBD1 or TRBD2 may fit D (5 bases each). The J call is doubtful: the DNA matches TRBJ2-3 better. The CDR3 loop spans 15 amino acids. CDR1 is WSHSY, CDR2 SAAADI, per germline.

This clonotype was detected many times. V usage is TRBV25-1 and J usage is TRBJ2-5; D remains unclear. The CDR3 loop spans 13 amino acids. Germline values: CDR1 MGHDK, CDR2 SYGVNS. V was trimmed by 7 bases and J by 3 bases, leaving 12 bases between them. The CDR3 DNA reads TGTGCCAGCACAAAGCTGTGGGAAGAGACCCAGTACTTC. Protein product: CASTKLWEETQYF.

In DNA form, the CDR3 reads TGTGCCAGCAGCGTAGATCCGGGGGGCGTGAACACTGAAGCTTTCTTT. Protein: CASSVDPGGVNTEAFF. The chain joins TRBV9 to TRBJ1-1; D perhaps matches TRBD1 (6 bases). The germline CDR1 and CDR2 sequences are SGDLS and YYNGEE. This CDR3 has 16 residues. Between the trimmed V and J ends, which lost 0 bases and 0 bases, there was a span of 12 bases.

Regarding this clonotype: With a much larger clone just one base away, this may be a read error. V is TRBV7-9 and J is TRBJ2-5, with D perhaps matching TRBD2 (6 bases). Trimming took 8 bases from V and 4 from J, leaving 14 bases between them. Germline loops: CDR1 SEHNR, CDR2 FQNEAQ (reference sequence). This CDR3 region has 13 residues. The CDR3: CASGMEGGETQYF. The CDR3 DNA reads TGTGCCAGCGGTATGGAGGGAGGAGAGACCCAGTACTTC. Full variable domain (remainder filled in from reference TRBV7-9 and TRBJ2-5): DTGVSQNPRHKITKRGQNVTFRCDPISEHNRLYWYRQTLGQGPEFLTYFQNEAQLEKSRLLSDRFSAERPKGSFSTLEIQRTEQGDSAMYLCASGMEGGETQYFGPGTRLLVL.

The V call is TRBV3-1, the J call TRBJ2-7; D uncertain. V was cut by 1 base and J by 7 bases, with 20 bases left in between. This CDR3 has 16 residues. Germline assignment: CDR1 LGHDT and CDR2 YNNKEL (reference sequence). The CDR3: CASSQVLGLGSREQYF. Written as DNA, the CDR3 is TGTGCCAGCAGCCAAGTCCTAGGATTGGGGTCACGGGAGCAGTACTTC.

Details on this clonotype: The conserved closing phenylalanine or tryptophan is absent in this CDR3, likely reflecting a read error. V is TRBV20-1 and J is TRBJ2-7; D remains unclear. In germline, CDR1 is DFQATT, CDR2 SNEGSKA (reference sequence). Trimming removed 2 bases at V and 0 bases at J, with 11 bases between. The length of the CDR3 is 14 residues. The CDR3 DNA follows: TGCAGTGCTAGACACAGTCTACTCTCCTACGAGCAGTACCTC. Translated, it gives CSARHSLLSYEQYL.

This clonotype was recorded at least ten times. The chain is built from TRBV7-8 and TRBJ2-5; D is unclear. Germline V gene lookup returns CDR1 SGHVS and CDR2 FQNEAQ. Trimming took off 3 bases at V and 3 bases at J, with 14 bases between the two ends. This CDR3 has 15 residues. Here the CDR3 reads CASSFLPRTEETQYF. CDR3 nucleotides: TGTGCCAGCAGCTTTCTACCCAGGACCGAAGAGACCCAGTACTTC.

The chain links TRBV6-2 or TRBV6-3 to TRBJ1-1; D is uncertain. Per germline, CDR1 MNHEY and CDR2 SVGEGT. The CDR3 runs to 14 residues. V was pared by 5 bases and J by 0 bases, with 10 bases between. CDR3 nucleotides: TGTGCCAGCAGTCGGCACGGGGTGAACACTGAAGCTTTCTTT. It encodes CASSRHGVNTEAFF.

This CDR3 is CASSQEGDHSNQPQHF. Written as DNA, the CDR3 is TGTGCCAGCAGCCAAGAAGGCGACCATAGCAATCAGCCCCAGCATTTT. This sequence joins TRBV4-2 and TRBJ1-5; D is unresolved. The CDR3 extends over 16 amino acids. Germline-derived CDR1 and CDR2 are LGHNA and YNFKEQ. V lost 0 bases to trimming and J lost 0 bases, with 9 bases between them.

This clonotype came up many times. The V gene is TRBV14, the J gene TRBJ2-7; 8 nucleotides align to TRBD1. Germline loops: CDR1 SGHDN, CDR2 FVKESK. The CDR3 is 16 amino acids. V lost 2 bases, J lost 3 bases, and 9 bases stayed unmatched. The CDR3 loop reads CASSQYQGASYYEQYF. The CDR3 DNA reads as TGTGCCAGCAGCCAATATCAGGGGGCCTCCTACTACGAGCAGTACTTC.

Many counts were recorded for this clonotype. The chain recombines TRBV4-3 with TRBJ1-2, with no clear D. Germline lookup yields CDR1 LGHNA and CDR2 YSLEER. Trimming cost V 1 base and J 10 bases, with 13 bases left between them. The CDR3 covers 13 residues. The CDR3 sequence is CASSQALGRSYTF. The DNA of the CDR3 is TGCGCCAGCAGCCAAGCGTTAGGCAGGTCCTACACCTTC.

The chain combines TRBV11-2 with TRBJ1-1; tentative D call: TRBD1 (6 bases). CDR1 and CDR2 (germline): SGHAT, FQNNGV. This CDR3 is 17 amino acids long. Trimming stripped 6 bases from V and 5 bases from J, with 25 bases between. The CDR3 nucleotides read TGTGCCAGCAGTCACAAACAGGGTTGGTACGAGGAAACTGAAGCTTTCTTT. Translation gives CASSHKQGWYEETEAFF.

This clonotype was detected a few times. The V gene is TRBV6-1, the J gene TRBJ1-3, with D perhaps TRBD1 (6 bases). Germline V gene sequence: CDR1 MNHNS, CDR2 SASEGT. The ends were cut back, 7 bases at V and 0 bases at J, with 10 bases in the middle. This CDR3 spans 14 amino acids. DNA for the CDR3: TGTGCCAGCACAGGACAGCTCTCTGGAAACACCATATATTTT. Translated: CASTGQLSGNTIYF.

This clonotype has a count of ten or more. The rearrangement links TRBV7-2 to TRBJ1-3; no firm D call. This CDR3 region has 14 residues. Germline values: CDR1 SGHTA, CDR2 FQGNSA. Trimming stripped 1 base from V and 4 bases from J, with 8 bases between. CDR3 region: CASSLDQSGNTIYF. CDR3 in DNA: TGTGCCAGCAGCTTAGACCAGAGCGGAAACACCATATATTTT.

The rearrangement links TRBV7-8 to TRBJ2-7; D uncertain. This CDR3 is built from 13 residues. Germline loops: CDR1 SGHVS, CDR2 FQNEAQ. Trimming cost V 5 bases and J 2 bases, with 10 bases left between them. CDR3 amino acids: CASSARVAYEQYF. The CDR3 DNA reads TGTGCCAGCAGCGCCCGGGTCGCCTACGAGCAGTACTTC.

The sample holds a few counts of this clonotype. The chain links TRBV10-3 to TRBJ1-1, with 9 bases matching TRBD1. J gave up 1 base and V 9 bases, and 3 bases lay outside the gene matches. CDR1 ENHRY and CDR2 SYGVKD come from the germline V gene. The CDR3 covers 13 residues. The CDR3 nucleotides read TGTGCCATTCAGGACAGGGGGAACACTGAAGCTTTCTTT. Its protein product is CAIQDRGNTEAFF.

This chain uses TRBV20-1 with TRBJ1-5; 8 bases are a match to TRBD1. Trimming took 3 bases from V and 5 from J; bases not matched to a gene: 6. The length of the CDR3 is 14 residues. Germline CDR1 is DFQATT and CDR2 is SNEGSKA (reference sequence). CDR3 protein: CSASRGRGHQPQHF. The CDR3, as DNA: TGCAGTGCTAGTAGGGGCAGGGGGCATCAGCCCCAGCATTTT.

The chain carries TRBV5-1 and TRBJ2-7; TRBD2 might be the D (6 bases). Germline V gene sequence: CDR1 SGHRS, CDR2 YFSETQ. Trimming shortened V by 0 bases and J by 7 bases, and 17 bases separated the two germline ends. The CDR3 has 15 residues. CDR3 residues: CASSLAGSSYNEQYF. The CDR3 region has the DNA TGCGCCAGCAGCTTGGCCGGGAGCTCCTACAATGAGCAGTACTTC.